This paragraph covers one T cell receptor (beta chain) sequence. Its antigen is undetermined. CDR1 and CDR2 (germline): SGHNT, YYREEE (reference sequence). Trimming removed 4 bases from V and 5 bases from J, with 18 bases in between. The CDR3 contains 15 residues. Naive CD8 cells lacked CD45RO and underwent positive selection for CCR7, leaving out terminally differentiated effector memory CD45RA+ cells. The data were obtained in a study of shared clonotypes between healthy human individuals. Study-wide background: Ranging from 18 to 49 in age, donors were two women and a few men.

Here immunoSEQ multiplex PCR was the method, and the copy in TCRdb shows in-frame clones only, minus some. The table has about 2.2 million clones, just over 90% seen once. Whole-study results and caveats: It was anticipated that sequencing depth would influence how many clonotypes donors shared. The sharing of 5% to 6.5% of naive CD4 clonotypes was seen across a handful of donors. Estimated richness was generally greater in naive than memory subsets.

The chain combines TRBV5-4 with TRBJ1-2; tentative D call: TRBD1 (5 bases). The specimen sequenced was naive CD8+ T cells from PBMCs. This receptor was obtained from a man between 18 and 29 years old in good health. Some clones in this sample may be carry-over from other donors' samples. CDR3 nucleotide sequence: TGTGCCAGCAGCCCAACGACAGAAAACGTTTATGGCTACACCTTC. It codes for CASSPTTENVYGYTF.